Listed below are T cell receptor beta chains from one sample, sequenced in a study of T-cell reconstitution after alpha-beta-depleted transplantation in children. One entry per CDR3 protein results from TCRdb running MiXCR on the PCR reads. The sample contains around 600,000 distinct CDR3 sequences, 10% of which appear only once. The sample consisted of PBMCs from the stem cell graft donor, taken from the stem cell graft. The origin of the receptors is a human donor who donated a stem cell graft to a child with acute myeloid leukemia. CDR3s include the opening cysteine and the closing phenylalanine or tryptophan. The D gene is left open where the match is weak.

V gene,D gene,J gene,CDR3 protein
TRBV12-3/TRBV12-4,NA,TRBJ1-3,CASSSTGWNTIYF
TRBV20-1,TRBD1,TRBJ1-1,CSAETRTGGTEAFF
TRBV30,TRBD2,TRBJ2-7,CAWSVVAGSYEQYF
TRBV6-1,NA,TRBJ2-7,CATQRADPYEQYF
TRBV25-1,TRBD1,TRBJ1-6,CASSAYRGNNSPLHF
TRBV4-2,TRBD1,TRBJ2-7,CASSQVTGQNYEQYF
TRBV7-9,NA,TRBJ1-5,CASSAQGPQHF
TRBV7-2,TRBD2,TRBJ2-3,CASSFKAGAGTDTQYF
TRBV20-1,NA,TRBJ1-5,CSASIPGGQPQHF
TRBV7-8,TRBD2,TRBJ2-7,CASSLVSGRPEQYF
TRBV6-2/TRBV6-3,NA,TRBJ2-3,CASSRQASDTQYF
TRBV7-2,TRBD2,TRBJ2-1,CASSRLAGVSNEQFF
TRBV20-1,TRBD2,TRBJ2-7,CSARAGTSGSRYF
TRBV7-9,NA,TRBJ1-5,CASSLDAADQPQHF
TRBV20-1,NA,TRBJ2-3,CSASGSASAEDTQYF
TRBV5-1,NA,TRBJ2-7,CASSYGPGREQYF
TRBV12-3/TRBV12-4,NA,TRBJ2-1,CASSLARGLPPNEQFF
TRBV2,NA,TRBJ1-5,CASSKGPGFQPQHF
TRBV4-2,NA,TRBJ2-7,CASSQGDDSYEQYF
TRBV5-1,TRBD1,TRBJ2-6,CASSLGQGARGANVLTF
TRBV27,NA,TRBJ1-5,CASSLKGDQPQHF
TRBV27,NA,TRBJ2-1,CASSPQKSGEQFF
TRBV10-3,NA,TRBJ2-7,CAIRQPGLPRVQYF
TRBV6-1,NA,TRBJ2-7,CASRELDSPWEQYF
TRBV29-1,NA,TRBJ1-1,CSVTGPNTEAFF
TRBV7-2,NA,TRBJ2-5,CASSSEISRETQYF
TRBV9,NA,TRBJ2-1,CASSNSPRANEQFF
TRBV10-2,TRBD1,TRBJ1-5,CASRGTGRPNQPQHF
TRBV7-3,TRBD2,TRBJ2-1,CASSVIPGLAGVNEQFF
TRBV4-2,NA,TRBJ2-5,CASSQDAGAQETQYF
TRBV12-3/TRBV12-4,NA,TRBJ2-2,CASRKYTGELFF
TRBV29-1,NA,TRBJ1-3,CSLRRDLSGNTIYF
TRBV20-1,TRBD1,TRBJ1-5,CSARAIDRGMQPQHF
TRBV25-1,NA,TRBJ2-7,CASSADPPYEQYF
TRBV7-8,NA,TRBJ2-1,CASSLSKYDNEQFF
TRBV20-1,NA,TRBJ1-1,CSARGSRLNTEAFF
TRBV30,NA,TRBJ2-7,CAWSVRQIGSYEQYF
TRBV5-6,TRBD1,TRBJ2-1,CASSLGGQGRGNSYNEQFF
TRBV24-1,NA,TRBJ2-2,CATSDLRSGGPDTGELFF
TRBV10-3,TRBD1,TRBJ2-1,CAISRGHTNEQFF
TRBV7-2,TRBD2,TRBJ2-5,CASSLVTSGTQYF
TRBV4-3,NA,TRBJ2-7,CASSQDAGSPEQYF
TRBV11-3,TRBD2,TRBJ2-3,CASSFGLAGNPTDTQYF
TRBV5-1,TRBD1,TRBJ1-6,CASSLYRGSSYNSPLHF
TRBV15,TRBD1,TRBJ2-1,CAVSLGQGAINEQFF
TRBV5-1,TRBD2,TRBJ2-5,CASSLVGLAGQETQYF
TRBV30,NA,TRBJ2-7,CAWTRGNEQYF
TRBV29-1,TRBD1,TRBJ2-7,CSVIKGTGSYEQYF
TRBV7-6,NA,TRBJ1-1,CASTSTGAGNTEAFF
TRBV25-1,TRBD1,TRBJ2-1,CASSGTGPLYNEQFF
TRBV20-1,NA,TRBJ1-5,CSASIGVGDQPQHF
TRBV20-1,TRBD2,TRBJ2-7,CSARGSLAGGPYEQYF